This T cell receptor beta chain was recovered during a study of cytomegalovirus exposure and HLA in healthy donors. As for the study in general: The study's early data release held about 77 million unique TCRs from HLA-typed donors.

The PCR had 60 Vbeta and 13 Jbeta primers. The data were produced by immunoSEQ multiplex PCR, yet TCRdb's version contains in-frame clones alone and is incomplete. This sample's table has around 100,000 clones. Donors showed nominal health when sampled, although they likely had unrecorded immune exposures. The CDR3 covers 12 residues. Trimming stripped 0 bases from V and 7 bases from J, with 7 bases between. CDR1 and CDR2 from the germline V gene are SGDLS and YYNGEE. Overall study findings and caveats: Sequence variants that were highly shared formed a cluster that was likely a sequencing artifact. In a later analysis, at a false discovery rate of 0.05, about 17,000 TCR beta sequences matched HLA alleles.

About this clone itself: Its matching antigen is unknown.

The receptor comes from a man between 35 and 55 years old in good health and CMV-seronegative. The rearrangement uses TRBV9 and TRBJ1-1; perhaps TRBD1 as D (5 bases). The sequenced sample consisted of PBMCs. CDR3 amino acids: CASSVVQDEAFF. As DNA, the CDR3 is TGTGCCAGCAGCGTAGTACAGGATGAAGCTTTCTTT.